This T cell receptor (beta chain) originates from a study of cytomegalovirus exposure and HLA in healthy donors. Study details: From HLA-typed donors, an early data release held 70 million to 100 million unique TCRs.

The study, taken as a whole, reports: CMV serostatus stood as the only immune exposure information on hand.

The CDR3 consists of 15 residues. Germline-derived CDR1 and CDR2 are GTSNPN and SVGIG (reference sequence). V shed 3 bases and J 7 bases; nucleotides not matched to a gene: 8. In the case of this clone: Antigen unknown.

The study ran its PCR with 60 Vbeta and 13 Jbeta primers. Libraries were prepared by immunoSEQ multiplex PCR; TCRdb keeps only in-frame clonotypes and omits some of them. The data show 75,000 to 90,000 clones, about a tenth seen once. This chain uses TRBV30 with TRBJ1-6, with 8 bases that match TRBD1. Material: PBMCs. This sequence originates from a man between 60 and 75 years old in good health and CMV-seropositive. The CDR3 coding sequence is TGTGCCTGGAGCGGCCGGGACAGGTTGAATTCACCCCTCCACTTT. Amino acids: CAWSGRDRLNSPLHF.